A selection of T cell receptor beta chains follows, all from one sample in a study of cytomegalovirus exposure and HLA in healthy donors. Sequenced by immunoSEQ multiplex PCR; TCRdb stores in-frame clones only, minus some. The sample includes under 150,000 clones, roughly four fifths seen only once; the top ten take around 4.5%. The specimen was PBMCs. Receptors were obtained from a man in his forties or fifties in good health and CMV-seropositive. The CDR3 runs from the conserved cysteine through the conserved F or W. Each record gives: V gene, J gene, clone size, D gene, CDR3 DNA, CDR3 protein. D genes are given only for firm matches. The size entry is marked missing in some rows and otherwise reads once, few, many or a size class.

TRBV9,TRBJ1-1,.,TRBD1,TGTGCCAGCAGCGGCGACAGGGGGTACACTGAAGCTTTCTTT,CASSGDRGYTEAFF
TRBV9,TRBJ1-5,.,TRBD1,TGTGCCAGCAGTCCGGGACAGAATCAGCCCCAGCATTTT,CASSPGQNQPQHF
TRBV4-3,TRBJ2-2,.,TRBD2,TGCGCCAGCAGCCAACAAGCGGGGGCCGGGGAGCTGTTTTTT,CASSQQAGAGELFF
TRBV5-1,TRBJ2-7,.,.,TGCGCCAGCAGCTATCGACAAGGTCGAAACTACGAGCAGTACTTC,CASSYRQGRNYEQYF
TRBV12-5,TRBJ1-2,.,.,TGTGCTAGTGGTTTCTATTTTACAGGCTACTATGGCTACACCTTC,CASGFYFTGYYGYTF
TRBV5-1,TRBJ2-7,.,.,TGCGCCAGCAGCCCCCGCCAGGGAAAGTCCTACGAGCAGTACTTC,CASSPRQGKSYEQYF
TRBV5-5,TRBJ1-2,few,.,TGTGCCAGCAGCTTGAATAGACAGCCAACTAACTATGGCTACACCTTC,CASSLNRQPTNYGYTF
TRBV5-1,TRBJ1-6,few,.,TGCGCCAGCAGCCCCGAGGCGGCCGGGGGTTCACCCCTCCACTTT,CASSPEAAGGSPLHF
TRBV4-1,TRBJ1-5,.,.,TGCGCCAGCAGCCAAGAGGGAGGCAATAGCAATCAGCCCCAGCATTTT,CASSQEGGNSNQPQHF
TRBV19,TRBJ1-6,.,TRBD1,TGTGCCATCTCCGGGACAGGGAATTCACCCCTCCACTTT,CAISGTGNSPLHF
TRBV5-1,TRBJ2-1,few,TRBD1,TGCGCCAGCAGCTTCAGCAGGGGGCAAATTGATGAGCAGTTCTTC,CASSFSRGQIDEQFF
TRBV2,TRBJ2-7,.,TRBD2,TGTGCCAGCTCCAAGAGGACTAGCCACGAGCAGTACTTC,CASSKRTSHEQYF
TRBV6-1,TRBJ2-3,.,TRBD2,TGTGCCAGCATGGGGGGACTATACACAGATACGCAGTATTTT,CASMGGLYTDTQYF
TRBV13,TRBJ2-3,.,TRBD1,TGTGCCAGCAGCTCGGGACAGGGTGTGACAGATACGCAGTATTTT,CASSSGQGVTDTQYF
TRBV29-1,TRBJ1-2,.,TRBD1,TGCAGCGTTTTGACAGGGATACGTGCTGGCTACACCTTC,CSVLTGIRAGYTF
TRBV7-9,TRBJ2-7,.,.,TGTGCCAGCAGTTTCCCTGGACACCACTCCTACGAGCAGTACTTC,CASSFPGHHSYEQYF
TRBV2,TRBJ2-3,.,.,TGTGCCCAAAACCGGGACTTAAGCACAGATACGCAGTATTTT,CAQNRDLSTDTQYF
TRBV25-1,TRBJ1-5,.,.,TGTGCCAGCAGTGACTCACAGGGACCGGGTCAGCCCCAGCATTTT,CASSDSQGPGQPQHF
TRBV5-1,TRBJ2-7,.,.,TGCGCCAGCAGCAACGGACAGAACTACGAGCAGTACTTC,CASSNGQNYEQYF
TRBV2,TRBJ1-5,.,.,TGTGCCAGCAGCGCCGGGTCAAGCAATCAGCCCCAGCATTTT,CASSAGSSNQPQHF
TRBV11-1,TRBJ2-1,.,TRBD2,TGTGCCAGCAGCTTAGGCGGGAGCTCCTACAATGAGCAGTTCTTC,CASSLGGSSYNEQFF
TRBV14,TRBJ1-5,.,.,TGTGCCAGCAGCCACAGCGGGAATCAGCCCCAGCATTTT,CASSHSGNQPQHF
TRBV2,TRBJ2-6,once,TRBD2,TGTGCCAGCACTGGGACTACAGGGGCCAACGTCCTGACTTTC,CASTGTTGANVLTF
TRBV7-9,TRBJ2-1,.,TRBD2,TGTGCCAGCAGCTTCGGCGGGGGGGCTGGTGAGCAGTTCTTC,CASSFGGGAGEQFF
TRBV30,TRBJ1-5,.,.,TGTGCCTGGAGTGGACAGGTCAATCAGCCCCAGCATTTT,CAWSGQVNQPQHF
TRBV19,TRBJ2-1,.,.,TGTGCCAGTAGTACCCGCCGGGACACTGACTACAATGAGCAGTTCTTC,CASSTRRDTDYNEQFF
TRBV30,TRBJ1-6,.,TRBD1,TGTGCCTGGGGACAGGGGTTCGAAAATTCACCCCTCCACTTT,CAWGQGFENSPLHF
TRBV9,TRBJ2-3,.,.,TGTGCCAGCATCGATCTCCCGGGACAAGTAAGCACAGATACGCAGTATTTT,CASIDLPGQVSTDTQYF
TRBV6-4,TRBJ1-1,.,.,TGTGCCAGCAGTGACAACGGTTTTAGTGAAGCTTTCTTT,CASSDNGFSEAFF
TRBV6-6,TRBJ1-3,once,.,TGTGCCAGCAGTTACATTGACAGGTTCTCTGGAAACACCATATATTTT,CASSYIDRFSGNTIYF
TRBV6-4,TRBJ2-2,few,.,TGTGCCAGCAGTGAAGAGGGAGACACCGGGGAGCTGTTTTTT,CASSEEGDTGELFF
TRBV13,TRBJ2-5,.,.,TGTGCCAGCATCCGAGGGGGGACCCAGTACTTC,CASIRGGTQYF
TRBV5-6,TRBJ2-7,.,.,TGTGCCAGCAGCTGGACAAGCTACGAGCAGTACTTC,CASSWTSYEQYF